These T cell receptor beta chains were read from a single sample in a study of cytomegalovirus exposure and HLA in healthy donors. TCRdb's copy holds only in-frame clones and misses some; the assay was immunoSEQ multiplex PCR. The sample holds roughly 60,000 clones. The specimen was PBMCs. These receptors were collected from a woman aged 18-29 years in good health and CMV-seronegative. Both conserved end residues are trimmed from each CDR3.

cdr3_aa: ASSLAGTENSNQPQH
v_call: TRBV5-6

cdr3_aa: ASSSSGLTPRSF
v_call: TRBV19

cdr3_aa: AWRRKSVTQY
v_call: TRBV30

cdr3_aa: AWMNDSPYEQY
v_call: TRBV30

cdr3_aa: ASSPRTQGVRTNYGYT
v_call: TRBV18

cdr3_aa: ASSLTGDYGYT
v_call: TRBV4-1

cdr3_aa: ASSDPLKAF
v_call: TRBV25-1

cdr3_aa: ASSLSGGRNTGELF
v_call: TRBV7-3

cdr3_aa: AGSTILARRETQY
v_call: TRBV30

cdr3_aa: ASSLPGLRTDTQY
v_call: TRBV7-2

cdr3_aa: ASSLSPTGEAF
v_call: TRBV28

cdr3_aa: ASSQEQAGTYNEQF
v_call: TRBV4-1

cdr3_aa: ASSYSGQGNTEAF
v_call: TRBV6-5

cdr3_aa: ASSEVTGSYEQY
v_call: TRBV6-1

cdr3_aa: ASSYSGTSGTEAF
v_call: TRBV6-5

cdr3_aa: ASSSGGTEAF
v_call: TRBV13

cdr3_aa: ASTEGGGRYEQY
v_call: TRBV6-1

cdr3_aa: ASRTEDLRNQPQH
v_call: TRBV28

cdr3_aa: ASRWTSPNQPQH
v_call: TRBV19

cdr3_aa: ASGTSSYEQY
v_call: TRBV27

cdr3_aa: ASSLATGSAYEQY
v_call: TRBV4-1

cdr3_aa: ASSLVLTGQGYT
v_call: TRBV28

cdr3_aa: ASGPDSVREKLF
v_call: TRBV12-5

cdr3_aa: ASLPAGRFHEQY
v_call: TRBV6-1

cdr3_aa: ASSSGGGTDTQY
v_call: TRBV19

cdr3_aa: ASSIPGQPTMNTEAF
v_call: TRBV19

cdr3_aa: ASSGTGSTYEQY
v_call: TRBV6-6

cdr3_aa: AWTPGSGSWDNEQF
v_call: TRBV30

cdr3_aa: ATALTGKNTGELF
v_call: TRBV7-3

cdr3_aa: AWTQRGGAKGELF
v_call: TRBV30

cdr3_aa: ASRWAGNTEAF
v_call: TRBV7-9

cdr3_aa: ASSIGQGGNQPQH
v_call: TRBV19

cdr3_aa: ASSPPTGTGNTEAF
v_call: TRBV5-1

cdr3_aa: ASSVPDYFTDTQY
v_call: TRBV6-1

cdr3_aa: AISTGTSVYEQY
v_call: TRBV6-1

cdr3_aa: SVAVESGGNQPQH
v_call: TRBV29-1

cdr3_aa: ASQVTYGYT
v_call: TRBV27

cdr3_aa: ASSREGTTEAF
v_call: TRBV2

cdr3_aa: ASSQLWGDRSSYEQY
v_call: TRBV4-1

cdr3_aa: ASSEYTGVYSGTEAF
v_call: TRBV25-1

cdr3_aa: ASSLKGLAGVPYEQY
v_call: TRBV11-3

cdr3_aa: SARALQPQH
v_call: TRBV20-1

cdr3_aa: SVEVQGLAGRAYNEQF
v_call: TRBV29-1

cdr3_aa: AVRRGAPNEKLF
v_call: TRBV6-6

cdr3_aa: ASRSRQGADYGYT
v_call: TRBV5-6

cdr3_aa: ASSQAPGGPSDEQF
v_call: TRBV4-1

cdr3_aa: AWSDRAQGMWQPQH
v_call: TRBV30

cdr3_aa: SVRGGDTYEQY
v_call: TRBV29-1

cdr3_aa: ASSQGMEAYEQY
v_call: TRBV5-4

cdr3_aa: ASRAGNYGYT
v_call: TRBV19

cdr3_aa: ASSHGTDQETQY
v_call: TRBV25-1

cdr3_aa: ASFRDRPSGELF
v_call: TRBV5-1

cdr3_aa: ASTGRGNNEQF
v_call: TRBV11-3